These 29 T cell receptor beta chains originate from one sample sequenced in a study of T-cell memory formation after mild COVID-19. A single record per CDR3 protein comes from TCRdb applying MiXCR to the 5' RACE reads. The sample records about 340,000 distinct CDR3 sequences, roughly 21% being singletons. The sequenced sample was PBMCs or a T cell subset sorted from them (not recorded which). The source of these receptors is an adult woman who had mild COVID-19 (a few samples of this study predate the infection). Cell type and time point are not known.

This chain joins TRBV5-1 and TRBJ2-7; D not certain. Trimming cost V 3 bases and J 3 bases, with 16 bases left between them. CDR1 and CDR2 (germline): SGHRS, YFSETQ. This CDR3 contains 15 residues. CDR3 bases: TGCGCCAGCAGCTGGTCGATCGGTGGGCTCTACGAGCAGTACTTC. Translated, it gives CASSWSIGGLYEQYF.

The gene calls are TRBV7-8 and TRBJ1-5, with D unclear. Germline CDR1 is SGHVS and CDR2 is FQNEAQ. The V and J ends lost 5 bases and 9 bases respectively, with 8 bases between them. The CDR3 has 11 amino acids. The CDR3 bases are TGTGCCAGCAGCACCGAAGGGCCCCAGCATTTT. Amino acid sequence: CASSTEGPQHF.

This clonotype was picked up many times. The V and J genes are TRBV4-3 and TRBJ2-2, with unresolved D. Germline V gene sequence: CDR1 LGHNA, CDR2 YSLEER. The CDR3 totals 14 residues. Trimming removed 0 bases at V and 2 bases at J, with 4 bases between. The CDR3 coding sequence is TGCGCCAGCAGCCAAGAAAGAAACACCGGGGAGCTGTTTTTT. Its protein product is CASSQERNTGELFF.

This clonotype has just a few counts. The rearrangement joins TRBV27 to TRBJ1-5, with a weak D call TRBD1 (5 bases). The germline CDR1 and CDR2 sequences are MNHEY and SMNVEV (reference sequence). The CDR3 consists of 15 residues. V was pared by 2 bases and J by 5 bases, with 13 bases between. Here the CDR3 reads CASSLSRARDQPQHF. In DNA form, the CDR3 reads TGTGCCAGCAGTTTAAGCAGGGCTAGGGATCAGCCCCAGCATTTT.

This chain connects TRBV24-1 to TRBJ2-7; D tentatively reads TRBD1 or TRBD2 (5 bases each). This CDR3 is built from 16 residues. Trimming took off 3 bases at V and 2 bases at J, with 16 bases between the two ends. The germline V gene encodes CDR1 KGHDR and CDR2 SFDVKD. In nucleotides, the CDR3 is TGTGCCACCAGTGATAGTCGGGACGGAGCGCCCTACGAGCAGTACTTC. It yields the protein CATSDSRDGAPYEQYF.

This clonotype has a handful of counts. The chain combines TRBV10-3 with TRBJ2-7; no clear D. The CDR3 is 12 residues long. In germline, CDR1 is ENHRY, CDR2 SYGVKD. Trimming took off 2 bases at V and 0 bases at J, with 2 bases between the two ends. DNA for the CDR3: TGTGCCATCAGTGAGCGCTCCTACGAGCAGTACTTC. Protein: CAISERSYEQYF.

This rearrangement joins TRBV9 to TRBJ2-7; D call uncertain. V was clipped by 0 bases and J by 5 bases, with 15 bases between them. Germline CDR1 is SGDLS and CDR2 is YYNGEE. The CDR3 extends over 15 amino acids. The CDR3 protein is CASSVASDVGHEQYF. The CDR3 nucleotides read TGTGCCAGCAGCGTAGCATCAGACGTCGGCCACGAGCAGTACTTC.

The table lists this clonotype with a few counts. The chain is built from TRBV13 and TRBJ2-7; maybe TRBD2 (5 bases). Per germline, CDR1 PRHDT and CDR2 FYEKMQ (reference sequence). The V end was cut by 1 base, the J end by 0 bases, with 13 bases between. This CDR3 is built from 16 residues. The CDR3 coding sequence is TGTGCCAGCAGCTTAGTGGGAGAGCGTGACTCCTACGAGCAGTACTTC. Translation: CASSLVGERDSYEQYF.

This clonotype was counted between two and nine times. This chain joins TRBV7-9 and TRBJ2-3; 9 bases match TRBD1. Germline CDR1 and CDR2: SEHNR and FQNEAQ (reference sequence). This CDR3 is built from 18 residues. The trim removed 5 bases at V and 2 bases at J, leaving 14 bases unmatched. In DNA, the CDR3 is TGTGCCAGCAGCGACAGCCCCGGGACAGGGCAAATCACAGATACGCAGTATTTT. Encoded protein: CASSDSPGTGQITDTQYF. Full variable domain (outside the CDR3, taken from reference TRBV7-9 and TRBJ2-3): DTGVSQNPRHKITKRGQNVTFRCDPISEHNRLYWYRQTLGQGPEFLTYFQNEAQLEKSRLLSDRFSAERPKGSFSTLEIQRTEQGDSAMYLCASSDSPGTGQITDTQYFGPGTRLTVL.

V is TRBV4-1 and J is TRBJ1-1; D gene unclear. The CDR3 is 12 residues long. Per the germline V gene, CDR1 is MGHRA and CDR2 is YSYEKL. With 5 bases removed from V and 7 bases from J, the gap between germline ends came to 11 bases. The CDR3 bases are TGCGCCAGCAGCAAACAGCGGGGTGAAGCTTTCTTT. This sequence encodes CASSKQRGEAFF.

As DNA, the CDR3 is TGTGCCAGCAGTTACTCTACAAACTACGAGCAGTACTTC. Protein: CASSYSTNYEQYF. The chain joins TRBV6-5 to TRBJ2-7; no reliable D call. Trimming removed 0 bases at V and 3 bases at J, with 6 bases between. The CDR3 is made up of 13 amino acids. The germline gives CDR1 MNHEY, CDR2 SVGAGI.

This clonotype was detected many times. The chain employs TRBV12-3 or TRBV12-4 and TRBJ1-6, with D unresolved. V lost 5 bases and J 7 bases, leaving 15 bases between the germline ends. The CDR3 is 15 residues long. The DNA of the CDR3 is TGTGCCAGCAGTCCGAGTGGGCCCTCAAATTCACCCCTCCACTTT. Protein product: CASSPSGPSNSPLHF.

In its sample, this clonotype was seen a few times. The J gene is TRBJ2-3, the V gene TRBV20-1, with D hard to call. The CDR3 consists of 13 residues. V was trimmed by 6 bases and J by 9 bases, leaving 19 bases between them. The germline V gene has CDR1 DFQATT and CDR2 SNEGSKA (reference sequence). Here the CDR3 DNA reads TGCAGTGCCCCCGGGTTATCCGGGTTGACGCAGTATTTT. The encoded protein is CSAPGLSGLTQYF.

This clonotype has only a few counts. This chain links TRBV12-3 or TRBV12-4 with TRBJ2-5, with TRBD2 as a possible D gene (6 bases). This CDR3 comprises 14 residues. The V and J ends lost 8 bases and 3 bases respectively, with 16 bases between them. CDR3 sequence (DNA): TGTGCCAGCTCTGGCCCCGGAGGGGAAGAGACCCAGTACTTC. Translation: CASSGPGGEETQYF.

This clonotype occurred many times. The V gene is TRBV2, the J gene TRBJ2-2, with no clear D. V lost 7 bases and J lost 6, with 9 bases in between. The CDR3 is 12 residues long. Germline CDR1 is SNHLY and CDR2 is FYNNEI. The CDR3 DNA sequence: TGTGCCAGCACCGGACGGGCCGGGGAGCTGTTTTTT. Translated: CASTGRAGELFF. The full variable domain, with the rest looked up from reference TRBV2 and TRBJ2-2, is EPEVTQTPSHQVTQMGQEVILRCVPISNHLYFYWYRQILGQKVEFLVSFYNNEISEKSEIFDDQFSVERPDGSNFTLKIRSTKLEDSAMYFCASTGRAGELFFGEGSRLTVL.

The rearrangement uses TRBV18 and TRBJ2-3; 7 bases fit TRBD2. Germline values: CDR1 KGHSH, CDR2 LQKENI. The CDR3 length is 15 residues. The J segment lost 1 base and the V segment lost 1 base, leaving 2 bases of the junction unmatched. The CDR3 DNA is TGTGCCAGCTCACCACTTCTAGCGGGCACAGATACGCAGTATTTT. Translating gives CASSPLLAGTDTQYF. Combining the CDR3 with reference TRBV18 and TRBJ2-3 gives the whole variable domain NAGVMQNPRHLVRRRGQEARLRCSPMKGHSHVYWYRQLPEEGLKFMVYLQKENIIDESGMPKERFSAEFPKEGPSILRIQQVVRGDSAAYFCASSPLLAGTDTQYFGPGTRLTVL.

The J gene is TRBJ1-1, the V gene TRBV4-2; possible D gene TRBD1, 5 bases. Trimming cost V 4 bases and J 2 bases, with 14 bases left between them. CDR3 length equals 15 residues. The germline gives CDR1 LGHNA, CDR2 YNFKEQ. Here the CDR3 reads CASSPERTYNTEAFF. CDR3 coding DNA: TGTGCCAGCAGCCCCGAAAGGACATATAACACTGAAGCTTTCTTT.

V is TRBV5-1 and J is TRBJ1-5; D is unresolved. Trimming pared 3 bases from V and 3 bases from J, leaving 7 bases between. CDR3 length: 13 amino acids. Germline CDR1 SGHRS, CDR2 YFSETQ. CDR3 bases: TGCGCCAGCAGCTCCGACCCCAATCAGCCCCAGCATTTT. Amino acids: CASSSDPNQPQHF.

This clonotype was seen only a few times. The chain joins TRBV20-1 to TRBJ2-7; TRBD2 matches at 9 bases. Germline V lookup: CDR1 DFQATT, CDR2 SNEGSKA (reference sequence). Trimming cost V 0 bases and J 2 bases; bases outside gene matches: 5. CDR3 length: 15 amino acids. The CDR3 reads CSARDLGGRAYEQYF. The DNA of the CDR3 is TGCAGTGCTAGAGATCTCGGCGGGAGGGCCTACGAGCAGTACTTC.

The chain links TRBV29-1 to TRBJ2-5; TRBD1 agrees at 9 bases. Trimming at V came to 6 bases and at J to 4 bases, leaving 6 bases not matched to a gene. The V gene's germline CDR1 is SQVTM and CDR2 ANQGSEA. The CDR3 is 13 amino acids. The CDR3 sequence is CSVGQGKGETQYF. The CDR3, as DNA: TGCAGCGTCGGACAGGGGAAGGGAGAGACCCAGTACTTC.

This clonotype occurred a few times. The chain couples TRBV4-1 to TRBJ2-5; D possibly uses TRBD1 or TRBD2 (5 bases each). V was shortened by 3 bases and J by 4 bases, with 9 bases between the two germline ends. This CDR3 has 13 amino acids. Looked up from germline, CDR1 is MGHRA and CDR2 is YSYEKL. CDR3 loop: CASSQWGRETQYF. CDR3 nucleotides: TGCGCCAGCAGCCAGTGGGGGAGAGAGACCCAGTACTTC.

This clonotype was counted between two and nine times. The rearrangement joins TRBV12-3 or TRBV12-4 to TRBJ1-2; a weak D match, TRBD1 (5 bases). Trimming cost V 6 bases and J 3 bases, with 8 bases left between them. The CDR3 spans 12 residues. The CDR3 reads CASSGTHYGYTF. The CDR3 coding sequence is TGTGCCAGCAGCGGGACCCACTATGGCTACACCTTC.

The sample holds a few counts of this clonotype. J is TRBJ2-1 and V is TRBV7-9; no clear D. The V end was cut by 6 bases, the J end by 10 bases, with 16 bases between. From germline, CDR1 is SEHNR and CDR2 FQNEAQ (reference sequence). This CDR3 has 13 residues. CDR3 region: CASSQLLLGEQFF. As DNA, the CDR3 is TGTGCCAGCAGTCAACTACTATTAGGGGAGCAGTTCTTC. The variable domain in full, completed from reference TRBV7-9 and TRBJ2-1, reads DTGVSQNPRHKITKRGQNVTFRCDPISEHNRLYWYRQTLGQGPEFLTYFQNEAQLEKSRLLSDRFSAERPKGSFSTLEIQRTEQGDSAMYLCASSQLLLGEQFFGPGTRLTVL.

On this clonotype: A much more abundant neighbour one base away suggests this may be a read error. As DNA, the CDR3 is TGTGCCAGCAGCGTAGTTACCAACAACACTGAGCAGTTCTTC. Encoded protein: CASSVVTNNTEQFF. The chain is built from TRBV9 and TRBJ2-1; no reliable D call. V lost 0 bases and J lost 9, with 13 bases in between. Germline assignment: CDR1 SGDLS and CDR2 YYNGEE. The CDR3 consists of 14 residues.

V usage is TRBV10-3 and J usage is TRBJ2-3; D might be TRBD1 (6 bases). The germline CDR1 and CDR2 sequences are ENHRY and SYGVKD. The CDR3 consists of 14 residues. V lost 5 bases, J lost 2 bases, and 11 bases lay in between. CDR3 nucleotides: TGTGCCATCAGTTCCGGACAGAACACAGATACGCAGTATTTT. Its protein product is CAISSGQNTDTQYF.

The gene calls are TRBV3-1 and TRBJ2-1, with TRBD2 matching 7 bases. V shed 1 base, J shed 1 base, and the junction held 4 bases outside the gene matches. The germline V gene has CDR1 LGHDT and CDR2 YNNKEL (reference sequence). The CDR3 is 16 residues long. DNA for the CDR3: TGTGCCAGCAGCCAAGTCCCTAGCGGTTCCTACAATGAGCAGTTCTTC. It encodes CASSQVPSGSYNEQFF.

This clonotype was counted only a few times. The rearrangement links TRBV24-1 to TRBJ2-2, with TRBD2 as a possible D gene (5 bases). Trimming stripped 10 bases from V and 2 bases from J, with 13 bases between. The CDR3 runs to 14 residues. Germline V gives CDR1 KGHDR, CDR2 SFDVKD. The CDR3 sequence: CATQARGNTGELFF. The CDR3 DNA follows: TGTGCCACTCAGGCCCGGGGAAACACCGGGGAGCTGTTTTTT.

This clonotype was picked up many times. The chain combines TRBV12-3 or TRBV12-4 with TRBJ2-1; a weak D match, TRBD1 (6 bases). With 1 base removed from V and 7 bases from J, the gap between germline ends came to 11 bases. The CDR3 consists of 14 residues. CDR3 protein: CASSLGTVKNEQFF. The CDR3, as DNA: TGTGCCAGCAGTTTAGGGACAGTCAAAAATGAGCAGTTCTTC.

This chain connects TRBV16 to TRBJ1-1; D possibly corresponds to TRBD1 (6 bases). There are 14 residues in the CDR3. The V gene lost 3 bases and the J gene lost 0 bases, with 8 bases spanning the gap. Germline V gene sequence: CDR1 KGHSY, CDR2 FQNENV. The CDR3 DNA sequence: TGTGCCAGCAGCCATGGGGGCTTGAACACTGAAGCTTTCTTT. This translates into CASSHGGLNTEAFF.